One sample yielded the 3 T cell receptor beta chains listed below, sequenced in a study of spatial heterogeneity in lung cancer. Stated time point: blood at routine non-recurrence follow-up after resection. Extraction of whole RNA from tumor, nontumor lung or frozen PBMC preceded unsorted sequencing. Each CDR3 protein is one row after TCRdb ran MiXCR on the 5' RACE reads. The profile shows some 110,000 distinct CDR3 sequences, 9% to 15% of them singletons. The sample here was PBMCs, taken at follow-up. Receptors originate from a male donor with early-stage non-small cell lung cancer.

The V and J genes are TRBV9 and TRBJ2-1, with D uncertain. Germline V gene data show CDR1 as SGDLS and CDR2 as YYNGEE. V was clipped by 3 bases and J by 2 bases, with 9 bases between them. This CDR3 comprises 14 residues. CDR3 loop: CASSAYSTYNEQFF. CDR3 DNA: TGTGCCAGCAGCGCTTACTCAACCTACAATGAGCAGTTCTTC.

This clonotype has just a few counts. This rearrangement joins TRBV7-9 to TRBJ1-1, with a possible D match to TRBD1 (5 bases). The CDR3 length is 14 residues. Germline V lookup: CDR1 SEHNR, CDR2 FQNEAQ (reference sequence). V was trimmed by 1 base and J by 3 bases, leaving 9 bases between them. CDR3 in amino acids: CASSLVQGYTEAFF. The CDR3 DNA follows: TGTGCCAGCAGCTTAGTTCAGGGTTACACTGAAGCTTTCTTT.

This chain connects TRBV10-3 to TRBJ1-1; TRBD1 might be the D (6 bases). The CDR3 sequence is 14 residues long. From germline, CDR1 is ENHRY and CDR2 SYGVKD. V lost 5 bases and J lost 0, with 10 bases in between. The CDR3 spells CAISIRGLNTEAFF. The CDR3 DNA follows: TGTGCCATCAGTATCAGGGGTTTGAACACTGAAGCTTTCTTT.